Listed below are T cell receptor beta chains from one sample, sequenced in a study of T cell changes during pregnancy in multiple sclerosis. Only in-frame clones appear in the TCRdb table, and some are missing; sequencing was by immunoSEQ multiplex PCR. Among around 57,000 clones, roughly nine tenths were seen once, and the ten largest hold about 2%. The source was peripheral blood, collected in the third trimester of pregnancy. The receptors shown here come from a female donor in good health, enrolled as a control in a pregnancy study. Both conserved end residues are part of each CDR3. Each record gives: J gene, D gene, V gene, clone size, CDR3 DNA, CDR3 protein. The D gene is left open where the match is weak. Rows give clone size only sometimes, using once, few, many, or a class for an expanded clone.

J: TRBJ1-3
D: -
V: TRBV28
size: -
DNA: TGTGCCAGCAGTTTATGGACAGGCAACTCTGGAAACACCATATATTTT
CDR3: CASSLWTGNSGNTIYF

J: TRBJ1-2
D: -
V: TRBV6-5
size: -
DNA: TGTGCCAGCAGTTACGGGGTCAGGGGCTATGGCTACACCTTC
CDR3: CASSYGVRGYGYTF

J: TRBJ1-2
D: -
V: TRBV30
size: few
DNA: TGTGCCTGGAGTGGGGCGTTACTCCTCTATGGCTACACCTTC
CDR3: CAWSGALLLYGYTF

J: TRBJ2-5
D: -
V: TRBV9
size: once
DNA: TGTGCCAGCAGCTCAAACGTAGGGGATTCGGAGACCCAGTACTTC
CDR3: CASSSNVGDSETQYF

J: TRBJ1-2
D: -
V: TRBV27
size: -
DNA: TGTGCCAGCAGTTTGACAGGAACTATGGGCTACACCTTC
CDR3: CASSLTGTMGYTF

J: TRBJ1-3
D: -
V: TRBV30
size: -
DNA: TGTGCCTGGAGTGCCCGCCTGGGAGTCTCTGGAAACACCATATATTTT
CDR3: CAWSARLGVSGNTIYF

J: TRBJ2-1
D: -
V: TRBV2
size: -
DNA: TGTGCCAGCCGGCGGGGGAAAGGACAGTTGAATGAGCAGTTCTTC
CDR3: CASRRGKGQLNEQFF

J: TRBJ2-7
D: -
V: TRBV7-8
size: few
DNA: TGTGCCAGCAGCTTAGTATCTCTCTACGAGCAGTACTTC
CDR3: CASSLVSLYEQYF

J: TRBJ2-7
D: -
V: TRBV10-3
size: -
DNA: TGTGCCATCAGTGAGCCCCGCGGGGACTACGAGCAGTACTTC
CDR3: CAISEPRGDYEQYF

J: TRBJ1-6
D: TRBD1
V: TRBV28
size: -
DNA: TGTGCCAGCAGTTTACCGGACAGGGAAGGCTCACCCCTCCACTTT
CDR3: CASSLPDREGSPLHF

J: TRBJ1-3
D: TRBD1
V: TRBV5-3
size: -
DNA: TGTGCCAGAAGCACTATCCGGGACAGAGCCTCTGGAAACACCATATATTTT
CDR3: CARSTIRDRASGNTIYF

J: TRBJ2-2
D: TRBD2
V: TRBV7-2
size: -
DNA: TGTGCCAGCAGCCGCAGACTAGCGGGCCGGACCGGGGAGCTGTTTTTT
CDR3: CASSRRLAGRTGELFF

J: TRBJ2-7
D: -
V: TRBV7-9
size: once
DNA: TGTGCCAGCAGCTTTGACAGCTACGAGCAGTACTTC
CDR3: CASSFDSYEQYF

J: TRBJ2-3
D: -
V: TRBV4-2
size: -
DNA: TGTGCCAGCAGCCAAGCAATCTCGCGGGGTAGCACAGATACGCAGTATTTT
CDR3: CASSQAISRGSTDTQYF

J: TRBJ2-2
D: TRBD1
V: TRBV2
size: -
DNA: TGTGCCAGCAGACAGTCGACAGGGCACACCGGGGAGCTGTTTTTT
CDR3: CASRQSTGHTGELFF

J: TRBJ1-2
D: -
V: TRBV28
size: -
DNA: TGTGCCACCTTCAGACAGGCCGGTGGCTACACCTTC
CDR3: CATFRQAGGYTF

J: TRBJ1-2
D: TRBD1
V: TRBV6-1
size: -
DNA: TGTGCCAGCAGTGAAGGGCAGGGGGTAACCATGAGGGGCTACACCTTC
CDR3: CASSEGQGVTMRGYTF

J: TRBJ2-1
D: TRBD1
V: TRBV27
size: -
DNA: TGTGCCAGCAGCTGGACAGGCGATGGTGAGCAGTTCTTC
CDR3: CASSWTGDGEQFF

J: TRBJ2-7
D: TRBD2
V: TRBV5-1
size: -
DNA: TGCGCCAGCACTCGGGACTACTATTCCTACGAGCAGTACTTC
CDR3: CASTRDYYSYEQYF

J: TRBJ1-6
D: -
V: TRBV30
size: -
DNA: TGTGCCTGGAGTGTACGACAGGCTGCTAATTCACCCCTCCACTTT
CDR3: CAWSVRQAANSPLHF

J: TRBJ2-1
D: TRBD2
V: TRBV7-3
size: -
DNA: TGTGCCAGCAGCTACCCAACGACTAGCGGGGGGGCCAGTGAGCAGTTCTTC
CDR3: CASSYPTTSGGASEQFF

J: TRBJ1-4
D: -
V: TRBV9
size: -
DNA: TGTGCCAGCGGCCCTACAGTTCCTAATGAAAAACTGTTTTTT
CDR3: CASGPTVPNEKLFF

J: TRBJ2-1
D: TRBD2
V: TRBV30
size: -
DNA: TGTGCCTGGAGCATTGGGACTAGCGGGGGCAATGAGCAGTTCTTC
CDR3: CAWSIGTSGGNEQFF

J: TRBJ1-2
D: TRBD1
V: TRBV7-2
size: -
DNA: TGTGCCAGCAGCTCCCGCTTTAGGACAGGGCATGGAATCTATGGCTACACCTTC
CDR3: CASSSRFRTGHGIYGYTF

J: TRBJ2-1
D: TRBD2
V: TRBV30
size: -
DNA: TGTGCCTGGAGTTGGAGGGCGGGGGGCTACAATGAGCAGTTCTTC
CDR3: CAWSWRAGGYNEQFF

J: TRBJ2-1
D: -
V: TRBV7-7
size: once
DNA: TGTGCTAGCTCACAGACCAGGGTCAATGAGCAGTTCTTC
CDR3: CASSQTRVNEQFF